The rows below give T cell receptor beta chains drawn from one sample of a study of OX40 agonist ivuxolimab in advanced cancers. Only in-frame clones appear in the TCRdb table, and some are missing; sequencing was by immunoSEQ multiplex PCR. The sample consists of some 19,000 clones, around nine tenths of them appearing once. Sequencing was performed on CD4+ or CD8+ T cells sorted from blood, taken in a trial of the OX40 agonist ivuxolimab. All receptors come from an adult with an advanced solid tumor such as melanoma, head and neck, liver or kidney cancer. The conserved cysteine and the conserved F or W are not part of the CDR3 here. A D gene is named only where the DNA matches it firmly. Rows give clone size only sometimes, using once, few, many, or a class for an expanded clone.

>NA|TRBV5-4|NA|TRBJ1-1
ASSLEGTGTEAF
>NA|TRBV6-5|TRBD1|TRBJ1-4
ASSYGQGIEKLF
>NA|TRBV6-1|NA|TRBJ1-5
ASSGDEGSNQPQH
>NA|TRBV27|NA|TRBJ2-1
ASSFPGREQF
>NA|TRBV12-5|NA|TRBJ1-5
ASGLESGAVLH
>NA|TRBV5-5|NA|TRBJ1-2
ASSHDSNYGYT
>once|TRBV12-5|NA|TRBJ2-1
ASALQDNEQF
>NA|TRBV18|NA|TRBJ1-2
ASSVAGFGYGYT
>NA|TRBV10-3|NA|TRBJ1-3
AISESWTDINTIY
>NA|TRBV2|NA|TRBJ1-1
ASLRGREAF
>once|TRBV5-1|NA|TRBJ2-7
ASSGTPVGSEQY
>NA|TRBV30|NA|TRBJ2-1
AWNYGSSYNEQF
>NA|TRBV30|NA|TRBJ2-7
AWASDVSYEQY
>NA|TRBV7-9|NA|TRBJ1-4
ASGRAGTNEKLF
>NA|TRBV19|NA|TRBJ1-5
ASSTLGSNQPQH
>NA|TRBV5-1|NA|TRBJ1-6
ASRLSGTSSYNSPLH
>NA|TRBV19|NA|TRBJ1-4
ASSIVGEKLF
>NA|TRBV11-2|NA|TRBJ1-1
ASSLVGMNTEAF
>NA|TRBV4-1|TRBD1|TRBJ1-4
ASSQPGQGDEKLF
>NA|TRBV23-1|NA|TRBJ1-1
ASSQLTGGTEAF
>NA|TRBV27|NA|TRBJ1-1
ASSFGGAEAF
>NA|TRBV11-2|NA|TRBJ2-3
ASSPGPGVGDTDTQY
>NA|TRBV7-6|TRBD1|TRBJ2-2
ASSPDRGRVGELF
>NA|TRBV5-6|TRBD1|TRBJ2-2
ASSFGTGGGRTGELF
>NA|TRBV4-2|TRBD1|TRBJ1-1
ASSRGQGEETEAF
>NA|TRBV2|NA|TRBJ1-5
ASVSGTGGDQPQH
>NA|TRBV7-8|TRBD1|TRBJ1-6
ASSIVALGTGNSPLH
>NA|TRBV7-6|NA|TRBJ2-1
ASSYLARAGDEQF
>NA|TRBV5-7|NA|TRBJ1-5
ASRGGAGGSNQPQH
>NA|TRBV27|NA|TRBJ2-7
ASSLATGSYEQY
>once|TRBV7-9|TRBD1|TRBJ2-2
ASRRDSKSGELF
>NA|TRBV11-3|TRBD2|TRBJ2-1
ASSETSGGASSYNEQF
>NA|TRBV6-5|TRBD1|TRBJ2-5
ATRTGEQETQY
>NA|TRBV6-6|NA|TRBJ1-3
ASSDRGRGNTIY
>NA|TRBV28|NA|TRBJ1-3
ASSLVRGGSHIY
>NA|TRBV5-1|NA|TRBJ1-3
ASSPGGGPGNTIY
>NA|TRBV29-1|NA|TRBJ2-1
SVGRLARNEQF
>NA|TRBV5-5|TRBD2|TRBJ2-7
ASSRGLALSEEQY
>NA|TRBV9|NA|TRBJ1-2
ASTPYT
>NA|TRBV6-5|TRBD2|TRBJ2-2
ASSYAGGRGGELF
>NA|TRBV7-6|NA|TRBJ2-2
AHDAGELF
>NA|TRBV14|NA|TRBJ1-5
ASSSGGSQPQH
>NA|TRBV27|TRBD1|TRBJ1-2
ASSPGTGVGYT
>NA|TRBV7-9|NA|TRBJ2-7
ASTSPLGMRRNEQY
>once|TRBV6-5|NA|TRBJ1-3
ASSTTGSGNTIY
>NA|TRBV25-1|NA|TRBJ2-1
ARNRGRQF
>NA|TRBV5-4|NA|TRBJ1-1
ASSRNRETEAF
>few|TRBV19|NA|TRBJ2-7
ATSALEGISYEQY
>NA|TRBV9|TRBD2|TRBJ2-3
ASNQAGGQSAQY
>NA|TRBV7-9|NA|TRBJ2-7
ASSLSGKWYEQY
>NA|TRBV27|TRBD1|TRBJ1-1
ASSFSRDRTLAF
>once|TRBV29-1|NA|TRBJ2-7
SVTRGGQQY
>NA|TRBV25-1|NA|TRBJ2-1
ASSDSLRVYNEQF
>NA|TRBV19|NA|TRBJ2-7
ASTSGITNEQY